This is a list of T cell receptor beta chains from one sample in a study of shared clonotypes between healthy human individuals. Sequenced by immunoSEQ multiplex PCR; TCRdb stores in-frame clones only, minus some. The sample yields 950,000 to 1,300,000 clones, approximately 76% seen once. What was sequenced was memory CD4+ T cells sorted from blood. The receptors here all came from a man aged 18 to 29 in good health. The conserved cysteine and the conserved F or W are not part of the CDR3 here.

V | CDR3
TRBV29-1 | SVETGNIQY
TRBV11-2 | ASSSRRVEGTGNTIY
TRBV30 | AWSGPTGLSYEQY
TRBV5-5 | ASSSQGLSNQPQH
TRBV5-6 | ASSLGGTGPVSYEQY
TRBV5-1 | ASSTGGSSYEQY
TRBV19 | ASSRLTANTEAF
TRBV27 | ASSFHPGLF
TRBV30 | AWTGTGVEKLF
TRBV18 | ASSPRKGAAPEQY
TRBV10-3 | AITGTPSSYEQY
TRBV30 | AWSSGAGNSPLH
TRBV6-5 | ASSYRSSGNTIY
TRBV18 | ASRTGEVGNTIY
TRBV27 | ASSPRGQGRDEQY
TRBV2 | ASSERGGTEAF
TRBV10-3 | ATLRGQGVDTIY